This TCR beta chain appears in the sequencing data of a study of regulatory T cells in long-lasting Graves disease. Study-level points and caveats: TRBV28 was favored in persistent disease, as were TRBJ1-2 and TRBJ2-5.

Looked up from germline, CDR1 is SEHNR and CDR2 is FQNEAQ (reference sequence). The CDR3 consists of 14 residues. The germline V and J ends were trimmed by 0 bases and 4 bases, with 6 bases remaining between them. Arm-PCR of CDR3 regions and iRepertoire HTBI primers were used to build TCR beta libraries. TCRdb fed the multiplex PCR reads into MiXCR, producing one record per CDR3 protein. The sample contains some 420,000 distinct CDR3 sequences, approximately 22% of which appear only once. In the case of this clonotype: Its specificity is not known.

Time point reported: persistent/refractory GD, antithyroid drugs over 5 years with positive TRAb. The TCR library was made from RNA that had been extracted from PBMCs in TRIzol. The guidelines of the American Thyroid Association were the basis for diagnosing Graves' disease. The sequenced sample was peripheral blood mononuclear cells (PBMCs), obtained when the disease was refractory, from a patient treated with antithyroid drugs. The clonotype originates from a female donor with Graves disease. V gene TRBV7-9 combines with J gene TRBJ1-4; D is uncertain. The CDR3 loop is CASSLAADNEKLFF. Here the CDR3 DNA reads TGTGCCAGCAGCTTAGCGGCTGATAATGAAAAACTGTTTTTT.